The sequence of this T cell receptor beta chain was determined in a study of T cells after somatic rescue of genetic block. The data were produced by immunoSEQ multiplex PCR, yet TCRdb's version contains in-frame clones alone and is incomplete. The table lists roughly 55,000 clones, 90% to 97% of them singletons. This clonotype was sampled from a child younger than two. The sequenced sample consisted of peripheral blood mononuclear cells (PBMCs).

In DNA form, the CDR3 reads TGTGCCAGCAGCGTAGCTAGCGGGAGCACCGGGGAGCTGTTTTTT. This codes for CASSVASGSTGELFF. The chain couples TRBV9 to TRBJ2-2; 10 bases are shared with TRBD2. The CDR3 has 15 amino acids. Losses at the gene ends were 0 bases for V and 4 bases for J; bases not matched to a gene: 0. Germline V gives CDR1 SGDLS, CDR2 YYNGEE.